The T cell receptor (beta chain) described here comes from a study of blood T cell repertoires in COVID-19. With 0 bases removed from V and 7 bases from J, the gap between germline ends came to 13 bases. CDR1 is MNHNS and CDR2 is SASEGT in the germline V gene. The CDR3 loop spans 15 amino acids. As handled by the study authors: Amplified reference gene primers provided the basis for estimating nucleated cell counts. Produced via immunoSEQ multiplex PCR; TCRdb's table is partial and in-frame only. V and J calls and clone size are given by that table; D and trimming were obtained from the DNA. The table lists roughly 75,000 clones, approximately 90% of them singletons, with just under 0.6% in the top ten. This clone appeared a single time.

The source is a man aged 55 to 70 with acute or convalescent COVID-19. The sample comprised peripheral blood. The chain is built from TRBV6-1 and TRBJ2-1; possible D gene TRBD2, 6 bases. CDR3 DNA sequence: TGTGCCAGCAGTGAAGCGGAGGGCCGTCGTAATGAGCAGTTCTTC. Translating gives CASSEAEGRRNEQFF.